This TCR beta chain was captured by sequencing in a study of cytomegalovirus exposure and HLA in healthy donors. The study's findings and limits: In vitro confirmation showed three CMV-associated chains to be CMV antigen specific. There were 150 to 200 TCR beta chains listed as cytomegalovirus-associated. It was reportedly the case that the classifier diagnosed cytomegalovirus status with high specificity and sensitivity.

This clone came up once. Its antigen is not known. Despite likely unrecorded immune exposures, the donors were nominally healthy at the time of sampling. Germline V CDR1 and CDR2: SGHVS, FQNEAQ. V shed 2 bases and J 4 bases; nucleotides not matched to a gene: 3. The CDR3 contains 15 residues. Both 60 Vbeta primers and 13 Jbeta primers went into the PCR. Profiling relied on immunoSEQ multiplex PCR, and the TCRdb table lists in-frame clones only, not all of them. The table shows about 160,000 clones, with approximately 81% occurring only once. The gene calls are TRBV7-8 and TRBJ2-2; 8 nucleotides align to TRBD2. The sequenced sample consisted of PBMCs. The receptor was derived from a man between 18 and 29 years old in good health and CMV-seropositive. The CDR3 region is CASSLSAGGTGELFF. For the CDR3, the DNA is TGTGCCAGCAGCTTAAGCGCGGGGGGCACCGGGGAGCTGTTTTTT.